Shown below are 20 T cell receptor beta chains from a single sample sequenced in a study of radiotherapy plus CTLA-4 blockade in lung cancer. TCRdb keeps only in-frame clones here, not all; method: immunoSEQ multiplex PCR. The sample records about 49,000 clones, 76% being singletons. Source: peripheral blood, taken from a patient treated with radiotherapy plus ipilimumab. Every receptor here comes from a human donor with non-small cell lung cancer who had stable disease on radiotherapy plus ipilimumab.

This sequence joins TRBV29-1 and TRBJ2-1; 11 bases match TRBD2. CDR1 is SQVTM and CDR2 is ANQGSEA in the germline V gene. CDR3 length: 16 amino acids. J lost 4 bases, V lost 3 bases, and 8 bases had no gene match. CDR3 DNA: TGCAGCGTTGACCGGGGAACTAGCGGGGGTTACAATGAGCAGTTCTTC. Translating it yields CSVDRGTSGGYNEQFF.

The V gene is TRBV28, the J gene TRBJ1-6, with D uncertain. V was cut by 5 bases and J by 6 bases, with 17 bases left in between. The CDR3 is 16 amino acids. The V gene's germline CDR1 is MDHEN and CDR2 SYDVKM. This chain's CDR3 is CASSPRGLLSNSPLHF. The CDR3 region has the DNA TGTGCCAGCAGTCCCCGAGGACTATTATCTAATTCACCCCTCCACTTT. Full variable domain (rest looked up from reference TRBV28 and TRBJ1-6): DVKVTQSSRYLVKRTGEKVFLECVQDMDHENMFWYRQDPGLGLRLIYFSYDVKMKEKGDIPEGYSVSREKKERFSLILESASTNQTSMYLCASSPRGLLSNSPLHFGNGTRLTVT.

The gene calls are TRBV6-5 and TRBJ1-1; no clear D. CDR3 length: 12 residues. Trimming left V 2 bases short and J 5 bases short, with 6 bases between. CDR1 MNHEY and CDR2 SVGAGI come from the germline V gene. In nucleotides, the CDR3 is TGTGCCAGCAGTTACGGGAGAACTGAAGCTTTCTTT. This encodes CASSYGRTEAFF.

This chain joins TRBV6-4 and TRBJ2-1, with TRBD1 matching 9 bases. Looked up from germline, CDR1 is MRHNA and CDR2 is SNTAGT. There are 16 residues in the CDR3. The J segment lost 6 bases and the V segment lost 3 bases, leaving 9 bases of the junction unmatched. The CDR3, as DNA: TGTGCCAGCAGTGAGGAAGGGACAGGGATAAGCAATGAGCAGTTCTTC. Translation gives CASSEEGTGISNEQFF.

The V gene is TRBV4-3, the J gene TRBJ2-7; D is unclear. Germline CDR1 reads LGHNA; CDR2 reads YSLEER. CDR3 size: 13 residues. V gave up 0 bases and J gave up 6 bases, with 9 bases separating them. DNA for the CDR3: TGCGCCAGCAGCCAAGATTTTGCGGCCGAGCAGTACTTC. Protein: CASSQDFAAEQYF.

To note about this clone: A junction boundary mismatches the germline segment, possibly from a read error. The CDR3 DNA is TGTGCCAGCAGCTTAGCCTGGGGAAGTGAGGGGGACCAGCCCCAACATTTT. Residues: CASSLAWGSEGDQPQHF. The chain has TRBV11-2 and TRBJ1-5, with D possibly TRBD1 on 6 matching bases. CDR1 is SGHAT, CDR2 FQNNGV, per germline. The CDR3 sequence is 17 residues long.

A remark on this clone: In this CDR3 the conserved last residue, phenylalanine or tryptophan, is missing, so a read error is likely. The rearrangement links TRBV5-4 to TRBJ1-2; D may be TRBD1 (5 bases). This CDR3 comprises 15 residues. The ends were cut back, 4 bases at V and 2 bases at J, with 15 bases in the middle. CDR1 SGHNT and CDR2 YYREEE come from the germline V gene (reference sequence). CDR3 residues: CASSQPGEGNYGYTL. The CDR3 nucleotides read TGTGCCAGCAGCCAGCCAGGTGAGGGGAACTATGGCTACACCCTC.

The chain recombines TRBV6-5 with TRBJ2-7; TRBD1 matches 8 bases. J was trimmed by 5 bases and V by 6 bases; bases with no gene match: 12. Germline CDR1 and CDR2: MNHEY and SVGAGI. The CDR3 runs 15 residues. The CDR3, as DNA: TGTGCCAGCAGCTCCGGCGGACAGGGCGGCCACGAGCAGTACTTC. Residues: CASSSGGQGGHEQYF.

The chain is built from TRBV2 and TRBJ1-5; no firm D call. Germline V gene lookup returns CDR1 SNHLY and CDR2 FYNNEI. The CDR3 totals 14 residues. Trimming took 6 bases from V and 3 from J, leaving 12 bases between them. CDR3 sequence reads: CASSPEQVNQPQHF. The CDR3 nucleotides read TGTGCCAGCAGCCCCGAACAAGTCAATCAGCCCCAGCATTTT.

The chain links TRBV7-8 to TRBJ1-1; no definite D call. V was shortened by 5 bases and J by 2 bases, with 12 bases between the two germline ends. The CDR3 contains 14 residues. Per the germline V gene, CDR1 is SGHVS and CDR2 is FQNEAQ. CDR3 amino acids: CASSPGRVNTEAFF. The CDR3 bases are TGTGCCAGCAGCCCCGGGCGGGTTAACACTGAAGCTTTCTTT.

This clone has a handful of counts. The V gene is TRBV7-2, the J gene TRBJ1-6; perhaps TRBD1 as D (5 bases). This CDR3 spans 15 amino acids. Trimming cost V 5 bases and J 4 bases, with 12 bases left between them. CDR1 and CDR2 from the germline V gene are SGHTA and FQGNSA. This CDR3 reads CASSPRTLYNSPLHF. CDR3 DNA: TGTGCCAGCAGCCCGCGGACACTTTATAATTCACCCCTCCACTTT.

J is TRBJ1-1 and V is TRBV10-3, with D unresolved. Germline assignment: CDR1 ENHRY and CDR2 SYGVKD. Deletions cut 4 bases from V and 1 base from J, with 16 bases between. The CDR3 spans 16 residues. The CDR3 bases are TGTGCCATCAGTGGGCCCAAGTGGAGGGAGAACACTGAAGCTTTCTTT. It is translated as CAISGPKWRENTEAFF.

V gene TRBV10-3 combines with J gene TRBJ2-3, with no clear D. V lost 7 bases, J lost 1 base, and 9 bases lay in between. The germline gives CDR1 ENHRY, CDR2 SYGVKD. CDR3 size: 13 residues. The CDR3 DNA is TGTGCCATCAAAGGGATTCGCACAGATACGCAGTATTTT. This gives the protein CAIKGIRTDTQYF.

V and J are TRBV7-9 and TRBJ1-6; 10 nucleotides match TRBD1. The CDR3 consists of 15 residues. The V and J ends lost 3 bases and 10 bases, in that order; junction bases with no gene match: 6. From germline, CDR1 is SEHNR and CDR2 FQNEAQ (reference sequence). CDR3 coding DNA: TGTGCCAGCAGCTTGCAGACAGGGGGCGGCTCACCCCTCCACTTT. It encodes CASSLQTGGGSPLHF.

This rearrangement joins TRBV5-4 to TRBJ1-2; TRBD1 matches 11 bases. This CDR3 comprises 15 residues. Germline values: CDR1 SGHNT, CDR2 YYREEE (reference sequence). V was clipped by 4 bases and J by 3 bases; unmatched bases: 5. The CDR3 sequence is CASSIRDRGYYGYTF. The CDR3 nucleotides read TGTGCCAGCAGCATCCGGGACAGGGGGTACTATGGCTACACCTTC. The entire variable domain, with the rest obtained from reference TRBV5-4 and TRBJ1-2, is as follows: ETGVTQSPTHLIKTRGQQVTLRCSSQSGHNTVSWYQQALGQGPQFIFQYYREEENGRGNFPPRFSGLQFPNYSSELNVNALELDDSALYLCASSIRDRGYYGYTFGSGTRLTVV.

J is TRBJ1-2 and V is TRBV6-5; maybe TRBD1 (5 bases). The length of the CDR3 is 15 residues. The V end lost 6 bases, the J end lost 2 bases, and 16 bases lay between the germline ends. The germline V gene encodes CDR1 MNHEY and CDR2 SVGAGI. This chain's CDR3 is CASSSSGGTNYGYTF. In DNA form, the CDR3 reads TGTGCCAGCAGCTCCTCGGGGGGTACCAACTATGGCTACACCTTC.

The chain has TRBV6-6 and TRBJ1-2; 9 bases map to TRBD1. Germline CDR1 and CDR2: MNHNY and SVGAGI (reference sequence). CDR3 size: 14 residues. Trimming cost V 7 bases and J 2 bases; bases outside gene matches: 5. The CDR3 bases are TGTGCCAGCACCCAAACAGGGGGCAACTATGGCTACACCTTC. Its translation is CASTQTGGNYGYTF.

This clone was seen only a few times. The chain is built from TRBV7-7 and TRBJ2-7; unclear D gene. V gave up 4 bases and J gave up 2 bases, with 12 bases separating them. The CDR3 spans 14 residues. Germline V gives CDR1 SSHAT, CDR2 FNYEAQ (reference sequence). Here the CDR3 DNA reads TGTGCCAGCAGCTCCTTCCAAGGCCCCTACGAGCAGTACTTC. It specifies CASSSFQGPYEQYF.

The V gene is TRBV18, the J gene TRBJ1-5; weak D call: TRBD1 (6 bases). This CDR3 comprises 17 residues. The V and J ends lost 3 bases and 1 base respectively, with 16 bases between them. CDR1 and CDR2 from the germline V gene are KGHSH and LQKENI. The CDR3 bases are TGTGCCAGCTCACCGCAGCAGGGGAAGGGAAGCAATCAGCCCCAGCATTTT. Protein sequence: CASSPQQGKGSNQPQHF. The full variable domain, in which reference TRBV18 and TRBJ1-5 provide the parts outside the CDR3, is NAGVMQNPRHLVRRRGQEARLRCSPMKGHSHVYWYRQLPEEGLKFMVYLQKENIIDESGMPKERFSAEFPKEGPSILRIQQVVRGDSAAYFCASSPQQGKGSNQPQHFGDGTRLSIL.

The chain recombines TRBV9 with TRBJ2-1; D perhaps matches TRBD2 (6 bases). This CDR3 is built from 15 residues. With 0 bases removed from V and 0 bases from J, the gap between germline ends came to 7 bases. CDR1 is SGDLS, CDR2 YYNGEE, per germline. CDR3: CASSVDGGSYNEQFF. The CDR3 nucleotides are TGTGCCAGCAGCGTAGACGGGGGCTCCTACAATGAGCAGTTCTTC.